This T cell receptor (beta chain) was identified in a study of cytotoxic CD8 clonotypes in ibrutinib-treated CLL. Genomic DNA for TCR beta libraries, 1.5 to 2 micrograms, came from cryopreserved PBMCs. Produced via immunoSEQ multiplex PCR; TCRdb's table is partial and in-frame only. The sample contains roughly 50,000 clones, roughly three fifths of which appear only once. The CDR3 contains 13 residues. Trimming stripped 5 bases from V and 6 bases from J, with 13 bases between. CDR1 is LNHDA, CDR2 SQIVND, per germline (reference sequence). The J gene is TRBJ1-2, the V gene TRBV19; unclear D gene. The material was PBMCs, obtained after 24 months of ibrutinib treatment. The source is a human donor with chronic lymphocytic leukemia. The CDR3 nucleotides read TGTGCCAGTAGTCTCGACAAGTCCGATGGCTACACCTTC. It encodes CASSLDKSDGYTF.